What follows are 10 T cell receptor beta chains derived from one specimen sequenced in a study of blood T cell repertoires in COVID-19. TCRdb's table, derived via immunoSEQ multiplex PCR, lists solely in-frame clones and lacks some. The sample carries about 100,000 clones, approximately 81% recorded once. The sample was peripheral blood. The receptor source for this set is a human donor in a cohort sampled during active COVID-19.

The chain is built from TRBV5-1 and TRBJ1-1; D not resolved. CDR3 length: 12 residues. Trimming shortened V by 5 bases and J by 3 bases, and 8 bases separated the two germline ends. CDR1 and CDR2 from the germline V gene are SGHRS and YFSETQ. The CDR3 here is CASRAGYTEAFF. CDR3 nucleotides: TGCGCCAGCAGAGCAGGATACACTGAAGCTTTCTTT. The entire variable domain, with the rest obtained from reference TRBV5-1 and TRBJ1-1, is as follows: KAGVTQTPRYLIKTRGQQVTLSCSPISGHRSVSWYQQTPGQGLQFLFEYFSETQRNKGNFPGRFSGRQFSNSRSEMNVSTLELGDSALYLCASRAGYTEAFFGQGTRLTVV.

Note on this clone: The junction shows a germline mismatch at one end, possibly a read error. The DNA for the CDR3 is TGTGTCAGCAGTTACATGGAGGGTGACTACGAGCAGTACTTC. Translation gives CVSSYMEGDYEQYF. This chain links TRBV6-5 with TRBJ2-7, with a possible D match to TRBD2 (6 bases). In germline, CDR1 is MNHEY, CDR2 SVGAGI. The CDR3 has 14 residues.

The V call is TRBV5-6, the J call TRBJ2-7; 9 bases agree with TRBD2. The CDR3 extends over 15 amino acids. From germline, CDR1 is SGHDT and CDR2 YYEEEE. Germline trimming cut 0 bases from V and 6 bases from J; bases unmatched to any gene: 7. The CDR3 protein is CASSLVVSGSIEQYF. DNA of the CDR3: TGTGCCAGCAGCTTGGTTGTTAGCGGGAGTATCGAGCAGTACTTC.

J is TRBJ2-5 and V is TRBV7-2; the D gene is possibly TRBD2 (6 bases). CDR1 is SGHTA and CDR2 is FQGNSA in the germline V gene. V was pared by 4 bases and J by 3 bases, with 15 bases between. CDR3 size: 15 residues. The CDR3 sequence: CASSSTGGLKETQYF. The CDR3 region has the DNA TGTGCCAGCAGCTCGACGGGCGGACTAAAAGAGACCCAGTACTTC.

The chain employs TRBV7-2 and TRBJ2-5, with a weak D call TRBD2 (6 bases). V was pared by 2 bases and J by 1 base, with 14 bases between. Germline lookup yields CDR1 SGHTA and CDR2 FQGNSA. CDR3 length equals 16 residues. The CDR3 coding sequence is TGTGCCAGCAGCTTAAATGGGGCTAGCGTCCAAGAGACCCAGTACTTC. It specifies CASSLNGASVQETQYF.

The chain has TRBV10-3 and TRBJ1-2, with a weak D call TRBD1 (5 bases). V lost 5 bases and J 3 bases, leaving 10 bases between the germline ends. The germline V gene encodes CDR1 ENHRY and CDR2 SYGVKD. The CDR3 runs to 13 residues. The CDR3: CAISLDSDYGYTF. DNA of the CDR3: TGTGCCATCAGTCTCGACAGTGACTATGGCTACACCTTC.

This sequence joins TRBV7-2 and TRBJ2-7; 11 bases are shared with TRBD1. The CDR3 covers 15 residues. Germline V gene lookup returns CDR1 SGHTA and CDR2 FQGNSA. J gave up 5 bases and V 3 bases, and 6 bases lay outside the gene matches. Here the CDR3 reads CASSFRDRGIDEQYF. The CDR3 nucleotides are TGTGCCAGCAGCTTCCGGGACAGGGGGATCGACGAGCAGTACTTC. Supplemented by reference TRBV7-2 and TRBJ2-7, the full variable domain reads GAGVSQSPSNKVTEKGKDVELRCDPISGHTALYWYRQSLGQGLEFLIYFQGNSAPDKSGLPSDRFSAERTGGSVSTLTIQRTQQEDSAVYLCASSFRDRGIDEQYFGPGTRLTVT.

The chain links TRBV4-1 to TRBJ1-4, with a weak D call TRBD1 (5 bases). Germline CDR1 and CDR2: MGHRA and YSYEKL. V lost 4 bases and J lost 4, with 13 bases in between. The CDR3 is 15 residues long. The CDR3 DNA reads as TGCGCCAGCAGCCGAGAATCACAGGTTAATGAAAAACTGTTTTTT. It translates to CASSRESQVNEKLFF.

This clone was seen a handful of times. The V and J genes are TRBV4-1 and TRBJ2-7; D is ambiguous. This CDR3 is 11 amino acids long. Between the trimmed V and J ends, which lost 5 bases and 2 bases, there was a span of 4 bases. The germline CDR1 and CDR2 sequences are MGHRA and YSYEKL. The CDR3 DNA is TGCGCCAGCAGCTCGGCCTACGAGCAGTACTTC. Translation gives CASSSAYEQYF.

The sample holds a few counts of this clone. J is TRBJ2-3 and V is TRBV7-2; D is possibly TRBD1 (5 bases). The CDR3 runs 15 residues. Trimming took off 1 base at V and 6 bases at J, with 14 bases between the two ends. CDR1 is SGHTA, CDR2 FQGNSA, per germline. The CDR3 sequence is CASSLVGRVSDTQYF. The CDR3 coding sequence is TGTGCCAGCAGCTTAGTTGGCAGGGTGTCCGATACGCAGTATTTT.